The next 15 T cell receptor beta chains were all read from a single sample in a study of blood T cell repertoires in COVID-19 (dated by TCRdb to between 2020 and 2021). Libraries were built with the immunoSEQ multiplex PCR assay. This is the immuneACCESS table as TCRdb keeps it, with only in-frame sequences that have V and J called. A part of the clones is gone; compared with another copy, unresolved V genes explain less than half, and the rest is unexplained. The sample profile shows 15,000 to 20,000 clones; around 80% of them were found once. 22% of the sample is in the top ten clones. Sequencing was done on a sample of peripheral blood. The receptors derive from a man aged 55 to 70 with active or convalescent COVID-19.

The CDR3 here is CASSLRQENTEAFF. DNA of the CDR3: TGTGCCAGCAGCCTCCGACAGGAGAACACTGAAGCTTTCTTT. V usage is TRBV7-9 and J usage is TRBJ1-1; D perhaps matches TRBD1 (6 bases). V shed 5 bases and J shed 1 base, with 11 bases lying between them. This CDR3 comprises 14 residues. Germline lookup yields CDR1 SEHNR and CDR2 FQNEAQ (reference sequence).

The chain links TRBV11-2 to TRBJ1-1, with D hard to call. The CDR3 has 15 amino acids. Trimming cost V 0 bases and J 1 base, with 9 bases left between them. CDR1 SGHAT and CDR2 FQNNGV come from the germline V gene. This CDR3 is CASSLDASGNTEAFF. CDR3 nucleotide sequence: TGTGCCAGCAGCTTAGATGCATCGGGGAACACTGAAGCTTTCTTT.

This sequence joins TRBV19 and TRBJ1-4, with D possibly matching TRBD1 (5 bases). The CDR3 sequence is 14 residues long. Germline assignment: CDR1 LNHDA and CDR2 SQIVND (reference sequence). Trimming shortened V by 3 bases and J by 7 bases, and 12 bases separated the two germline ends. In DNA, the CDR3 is TGTGCCAGTAGTATTTGGGACTTCGGTGAAAAACTGTTTTTT. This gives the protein CASSIWDFGEKLFF. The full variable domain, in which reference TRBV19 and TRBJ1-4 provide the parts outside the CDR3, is DGGITQSPKYLFRKEGQNVTLSCEQNLNHDAMYWYRQDPGQGLRLIYYSQIVNDFQKGDIAEGYSVSREKKESFPLTVTSAQKNPTAFYLCASSIWDFGEKLFFGSGTQLSVL.

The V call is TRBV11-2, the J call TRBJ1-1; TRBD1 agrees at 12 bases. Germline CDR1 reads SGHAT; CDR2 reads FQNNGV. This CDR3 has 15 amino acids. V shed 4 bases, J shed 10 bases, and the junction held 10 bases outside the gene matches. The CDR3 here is CASSSGGRDRGRAFF. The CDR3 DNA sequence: TGTGCCAGCAGCTCCGGGGGGCGGGACAGGGGGCGAGCTTTCTTT.

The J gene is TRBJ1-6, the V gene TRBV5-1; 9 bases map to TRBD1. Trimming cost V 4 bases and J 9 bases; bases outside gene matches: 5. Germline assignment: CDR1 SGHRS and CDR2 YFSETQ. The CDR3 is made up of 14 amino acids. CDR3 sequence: CASSKGQGGSPLHF. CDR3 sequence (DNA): TGCGCCAGCAGCAAGGGACAGGGAGGTTCACCCCTCCACTTT.

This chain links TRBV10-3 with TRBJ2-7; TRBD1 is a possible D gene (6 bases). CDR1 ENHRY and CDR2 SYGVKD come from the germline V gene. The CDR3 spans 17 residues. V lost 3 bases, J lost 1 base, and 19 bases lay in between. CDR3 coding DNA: TGTGCCATCAGTGATCCCTCAGTGGCGGACAGTTCCTACGAGCAGTACTTC. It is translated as CAISDPSVADSSYEQYF.

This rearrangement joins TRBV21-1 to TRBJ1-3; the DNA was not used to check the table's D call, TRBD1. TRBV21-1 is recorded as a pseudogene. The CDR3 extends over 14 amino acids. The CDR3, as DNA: TGTGCCAGCAGCAAATACAGGGGAGGAGACACCATATATTTT. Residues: CASSKYRGGDTIYF.

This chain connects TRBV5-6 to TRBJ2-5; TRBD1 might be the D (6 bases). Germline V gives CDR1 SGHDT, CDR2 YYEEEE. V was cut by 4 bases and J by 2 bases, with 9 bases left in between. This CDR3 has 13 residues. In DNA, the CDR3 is TGTGCCAGCAGCACGACAGGTCAAGAGACCCAGTACTTC. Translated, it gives CASSTTGQETQYF.

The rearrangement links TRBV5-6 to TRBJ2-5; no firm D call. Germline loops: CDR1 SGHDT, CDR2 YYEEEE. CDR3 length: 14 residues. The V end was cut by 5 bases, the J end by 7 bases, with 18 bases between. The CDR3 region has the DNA TGTGCCAGCAGTCAGGTCCAGACCCCGATGACCCAGTACTTC. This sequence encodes CASSQVQTPMTQYF.

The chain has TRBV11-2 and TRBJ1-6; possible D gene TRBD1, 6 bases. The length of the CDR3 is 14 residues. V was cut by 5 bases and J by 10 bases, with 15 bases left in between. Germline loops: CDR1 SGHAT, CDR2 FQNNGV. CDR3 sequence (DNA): TGTGCCAGCAGCCTACAGGGAGCCGGGTCACCCCTCCACTTT. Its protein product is CASSLQGAGSPLHF. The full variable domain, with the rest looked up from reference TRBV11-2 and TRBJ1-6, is EAGVAQSPRYKIIEKRQSVAFWCNPISGHATLYWYQQILGQGPKLLIQFQNNGVVDDSQLPKDRFSAERLKGVDSTLKIQPAKLEDSAVYLCASSLQGAGSPLHFGNGTRLTVT.

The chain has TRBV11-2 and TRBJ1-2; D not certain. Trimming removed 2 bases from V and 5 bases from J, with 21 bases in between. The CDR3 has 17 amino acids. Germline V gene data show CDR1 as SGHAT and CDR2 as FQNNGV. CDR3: CASSLRPPPAAEYGYTF. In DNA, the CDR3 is TGTGCCAGCAGCTTACGGCCTCCCCCGGCTGCGGAGTATGGCTACACCTTC. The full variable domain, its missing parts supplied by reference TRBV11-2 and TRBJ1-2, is EAGVAQSPRYKIIEKRQSVAFWCNPISGHATLYWYQQILGQGPKLLIQFQNNGVVDDSQLPKDRFSAERLKGVDSTLKIQPAKLEDSAVYLCASSLRPPPAAEYGYTFGSGTRLTVV.

CDR3 protein: CASSPMDRAGSSYTF. The DNA for the CDR3 is TGTGCCAGCAGCCCTATGGACAGGGCGGGGTCGAGCTACACCTTC. The chain employs TRBV9 and TRBJ1-2; TRBD1 matches at 8 bases. CDR1 and CDR2 (germline): SGDLS, YYNGEE. The CDR3 contains 15 residues. V shed 4 bases and J 9 bases; nucleotides not matched to a gene: 14.

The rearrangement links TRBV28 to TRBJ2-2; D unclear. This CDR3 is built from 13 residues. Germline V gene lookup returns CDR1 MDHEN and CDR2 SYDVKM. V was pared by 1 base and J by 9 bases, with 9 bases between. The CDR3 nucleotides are TGTGCCAGCAGTTTATCGGTGTCCTGGGAGCTGTTTTTT. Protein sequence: CASSLSVSWELFF.

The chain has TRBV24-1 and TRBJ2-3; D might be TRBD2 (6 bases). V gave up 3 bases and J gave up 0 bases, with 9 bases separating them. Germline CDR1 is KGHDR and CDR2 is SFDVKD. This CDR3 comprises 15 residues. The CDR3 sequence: CATSDGGASTDTQYF. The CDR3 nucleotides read TGTGCCACCAGTGATGGAGGGGCTAGCACAGATACGCAGTATTTT.

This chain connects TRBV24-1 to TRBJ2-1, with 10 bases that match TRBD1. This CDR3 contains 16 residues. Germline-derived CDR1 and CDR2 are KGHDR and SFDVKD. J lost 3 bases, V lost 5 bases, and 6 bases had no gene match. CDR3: CATSGRDRGHYNEQFF. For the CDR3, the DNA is TGTGCCACCAGTGGCCGGGACAGGGGACACTACAATGAGCAGTTCTTC.